The 15 T cell receptor beta chains given below trace back to one sample, sequenced in a study of identical twins. TCRdb independently ran MiXCR on the 5' RACE reads; one entry per CDR3 protein. The repertoire consists of approximately 230,000 distinct CDR3 sequences, with 6.5% to 8% occurring once and the leading ten covering about 15%. The data also belong to a second study, concerning T cells expressing NK-cell markers.

The sequencing input was CD8+ T cells sorted from blood. The receptors come from a woman between 18 and 30 years old in good health.

The chain uses TRBV29-1 and TRBJ2-1; 7 positions agree with TRBD1. The length of the CDR3 is 12 residues. Trimming cost V 7 bases and J 7 bases; bases outside gene matches: 7. Germline V lookup: CDR1 SQVTM, CDR2 ANQGSEA. Written as DNA, the CDR3 is TGCAGCGCAGAGGGGGCTCTGAATGAGCAGTTCTTC. Translating it yields CSAEGALNEQFF.

V is TRBV27 and J is TRBJ1-6; D perhaps matches TRBD1 (6 bases). Germline V CDR1 and CDR2: MNHEY, SMNVEV (reference sequence). V gave up 3 bases and J gave up 9 bases, with 12 bases separating them. CDR3 length: 14 amino acids. The CDR3 region is CASSLGAGGSPLHF. DNA of the CDR3: TGTGCCAGCAGTTTGGGGGCGGGCGGTTCACCCCTCCACTTT.

This clonotype showed up many times. This rearrangement joins TRBV7-9 to TRBJ2-2; 7 bases agree with TRBD2. The germline V gene has CDR1 SEHNR and CDR2 FQNEAQ (reference sequence). The trim removed 8 bases at V and 0 bases at J, leaving 3 bases unmatched. The CDR3 consists of 14 residues. Written as DNA, the CDR3 is TGTGCCAGCCGGGGAGGGTCGAACACCGGGGAGCTGTTTTTT. Protein sequence: CASRGGSNTGELFF.

This clonotype has just a few counts. The chain employs TRBV29-1 and TRBJ2-5; tentative D call: TRBD2 (5 bases). V was trimmed by 2 bases and J by 3 bases, leaving 19 bases between them. The CDR3 contains 16 residues. The germline CDR1 and CDR2 sequences are SQVTM and ANQGSEA. The CDR3 is CSVEPKVVTKKETQYF. In nucleotides, the CDR3 is TGCAGCGTTGAACCTAAGGTGGTGACTAAAAAAGAGACCCAGTACTTC. The full variable domain, in which reference TRBV29-1 and TRBJ2-5 provide the parts outside the CDR3, is SAVISQKPSRDICQRGTSLTIQCQVDSQVTMMFWYRQQPGQSLTLIATANQGSEATYESGFVIDKFPISRPNLTFSTLTVSNMSPEDSSIYLCSVEPKVVTKKETQYFGPGTRLLVL.

This chain links TRBV3-1 with TRBJ2-1, with 11 bases that match TRBD2. This CDR3 has 19 residues. Germline CDR1 and CDR2: LGHDT and YNNKEL (reference sequence). The V gene end was trimmed by 3 bases and the J gene end by 4 bases; junction bases not matched to a gene: 14. CDR3 sequence (DNA): TGTGCCAGCAGCCACTACATCTTAACACTAGCGGGGGTTTACAATGAGCAGTTCTTC. Encoded protein: CASSHYILTLAGVYNEQFF.

The chain uses TRBV14 and TRBJ2-1; D might be TRBD2 (5 bases). This CDR3 has 13 amino acids. Deletions cut 0 bases from V and 5 bases from J, with 5 bases between. CDR1 is SGHDN and CDR2 is FVKESK in the germline V gene. CDR3 residues: CASSQEEDNEQFF. For the CDR3, the DNA is TGTGCCAGCAGCCAAGAGGAGGACAATGAGCAGTTCTTC.

The rearrangement links TRBV6-5 to TRBJ1-5, with no clear D. Germline V gives CDR1 MNHEY, CDR2 SVGAGI. The CDR3 length is 14 residues. V shed 2 bases and J shed 1 base, with 6 bases lying between them. The CDR3 bases are TGTGCCAGCAGTTACCGGTCCAGCAATCAGCCCCAGCATTTT. Translating gives CASSYRSSNQPQHF.

In its sample, this clonotype was seen a few times. V and J are TRBV7-3 and TRBJ2-1, with TRBD1 matching over 10 bases. There are 15 residues in the CDR3. Trimming removed 3 bases from V and 4 bases from J; junction bases left unmatched: 3. Germline CDR1 is SGHTA and CDR2 is FQGTGA. CDR3 in DNA: TGTGCCAGCAGCTTGGGACAGGGGATTTACAATGAGCAGTTCTTC. Encoded protein: CASSLGQGIYNEQFF.

This clonotype showed up many times. The chain joins TRBV20-1 to TRBJ2-3; 12 bases align to TRBD2. V lost 6 bases, J lost 1 base, and 8 bases stayed unmatched. Germline V gene data show CDR1 as DFQATT and CDR2 as SNEGSKA (reference sequence). The CDR3 extends over 16 amino acids. The CDR3 is CSASPSSGRGTDTQYF. The CDR3 DNA reads as TGCAGTGCAAGCCCCTCTAGCGGGAGGGGCACAGATACGCAGTATTTT.

This clonotype was recorded a few times. V is TRBV20-1 and J is TRBJ2-1; 7 bases fit TRBD1. V gave up 5 bases and J gave up 9 bases; unmatched junction bases: 4. In germline, CDR1 is DFQATT, CDR2 SNEGSKA (reference sequence). The CDR3 is made up of 11 amino acids. CDR3: CSADREGEQFF. DNA for the CDR3: TGCAGTGCTGACAGGGAAGGTGAGCAGTTCTTC.

This clonotype was seen repeatedly, ten times or more. This chain joins TRBV11-2 and TRBJ2-3, with 7 bases matching TRBD1. Trimming at V came to 3 bases and at J to 0 bases, leaving 3 bases not matched to a gene. The CDR3 extends over 15 amino acids. Germline V lookup: CDR1 SGHAT, CDR2 FQNNGV. The CDR3 bases are TGTGCCAGCAGCTTTGGGACAGCGAGCACAGATACGCAGTATTTT. It codes for CASSFGTASTDTQYF.

The chain uses TRBV18 and TRBJ2-6; 8 bases are shared with TRBD1. This CDR3 has 17 residues. The J segment lost 0 bases and the V segment lost 6 bases, leaving 7 bases of the junction unmatched. From germline, CDR1 is KGHSH and CDR2 LQKENI. The CDR3 coding sequence is TGTGCCAGCTCCCGACAGGGGAGGTCCTCTGGGGCCAACGTCCTGACTTTC. Translation: CASSRQGRSSGANVLTF.

J is TRBJ2-7 and V is TRBV7-2; 7 bases fit TRBD1. The germline V gene encodes CDR1 SGHTA and CDR2 FQGNSA. The CDR3 is 14 amino acids. Trimming cost V 5 bases and J 3 bases; bases outside gene matches: 7. The CDR3 region has the DNA TGTGCCAGCAGCCCGACAGGGCCGATCTACGAGCAGTACTTC. Protein: CASSPTGPIYEQYF.

This rearrangement joins TRBV10-3 to TRBJ1-1; D perhaps matches TRBD1 (5 bases). V was cut by 6 bases and J by 7 bases, with 9 bases left in between. The CDR3 is 11 residues long. Germline V gene data show CDR1 as ENHRY and CDR2 as SYGVKD. Written as DNA, the CDR3 is TGTGCCATCAGGCAAGACAGTGAAGCTTTCTTT. Protein sequence: CAIRQDSEAFF.

Ten or more counts support this clonotype. V usage is TRBV19 and J usage is TRBJ2-1; D may be TRBD2 (6 bases). The CDR3 length is 13 residues. Between the trimmed V and J ends, which lost 3 bases and 7 bases, there was a span of 10 bases. Germline loops: CDR1 LNHDA, CDR2 SQIVND (reference sequence). The CDR3 loop is CASSMGLGNEQFF. The CDR3 region has the DNA TGTGCCAGTAGTATGGGACTGGGGAATGAGCAGTTCTTC.